Below are 10 T cell receptor beta chains sequenced from a single sample in a study of early T cells in non-severe SARS-CoV-2 infection. TCRdb reanalysed the 5' RACE reads using MiXCR and keeps one entry per CDR3 protein. The profile shows under 20,000 distinct CDR3 sequences, about 4% of them singletons. The sample was whole blood. The receptors originated from an adult who was a healthcare worker with PCR-confirmed SARS-CoV-2 infection or an uninfected control (not recorded which).

This clonotype has a single count. This chain joins TRBV6-4 and TRBJ2-3, with TRBD1 matching 7 bases. V lost 9 bases and J lost 1; bases outside the gene matches: 10. From germline, CDR1 is MRHNA and CDR2 SNTAGT. This CDR3 region has 15 residues. The CDR3, as DNA: TGTGCCAGTTCCCCACAGGGGCTGGGCACAGATACGCAGTATTTT. Amino acid sequence: CASSPQGLGTDTQYF.

In this sample, this clonotype turned up a few times. This CDR3 is CSARDQTSGAPSTDTQYF. In DNA form, the CDR3 reads TGCAGTGCTAGAGATCAGACTAGCGGGGCGCCTAGCACAGATACGCAGTATTTT. The rearrangement uses TRBV20-1 and TRBJ2-3; 11 bases match TRBD2. This CDR3 spans 18 amino acids. Germline V gives CDR1 DFQATT, CDR2 SNEGSKA (reference sequence). V lost 0 bases and J lost 0; bases outside the gene matches: 8.

This clonotype was seen repeatedly, ten times or more. The chain employs TRBV11-2 and TRBJ2-6, with unresolved D. CDR1 is SGHAT and CDR2 is FQNNGV in the germline V gene. Trimming took off 2 bases at V and 1 base at J, with 0 bases between the two ends. CDR3 size: 13 residues. CDR3 in DNA: TGTGCCAGCAGCTTATCTGGGGCCAACGTCCTGACTTTC. Its protein is CASSLSGANVLTF. Full variable domain (rest looked up from reference TRBV11-2 and TRBJ2-6): EAGVAQSPRYKIIEKRQSVAFWCNPISGHATLYWYQQILGQGPKLLIQFQNNGVVDDSQLPKDRFSAERLKGVDSTLKIQPAKLEDSAVYLCASSLSGANVLTFGAGSRLTVL.

There are many counts of this clonotype. V usage is TRBV7-9 and J usage is TRBJ1-1; D gene unclear. This CDR3 has 14 amino acids. Trimming shortened V by 3 bases and J by 2 bases, and 10 bases separated the two germline ends. Germline V gives CDR1 SEHNR, CDR2 FQNEAQ (reference sequence). This CDR3 is CASSFGVHNTEAFF. The CDR3 region has the DNA TGTGCCAGCAGCTTCGGGGTCCACAACACTGAAGCTTTCTTT.

There are many counts of this clonotype. The rearrangement links TRBV20-1 to TRBJ2-1, with unresolved D. Germline V gene lookup returns CDR1 DFQATT and CDR2 SNEGSKA (reference sequence). V lost 0 bases, J lost 4 bases, and 7 bases lay in between. The CDR3 consists of 13 residues. The CDR3 is CSARDALYNEQFF. CDR3 DNA sequence: TGCAGTGCTAGAGATGCCCTTTACAATGAGCAGTTCTTC.

This clonotype came up many times. V and J are TRBV5-1 and TRBJ2-3; 9 bases match TRBD2. After removal of 1 base from V and 3 bases from J, the junction contained 3 bases not matched to a gene. Germline assignment: CDR1 SGHRS and CDR2 YFSETQ. The CDR3 is made up of 15 amino acids. CDR3 sequence (DNA): TGCGCCAGCAGCTTGATGGCGGGGGGGACAGATACGCAGTATTTT. It encodes CASSLMAGGTDTQYF.

This clonotype has more than one count but fewer than ten. V usage is TRBV27 and J usage is TRBJ1-2, with a tentative D call TRBD1 (6 bases). The CDR3 loop spans 16 amino acids. V lost 5 bases, J lost 3 bases, and 19 bases lay in between. The germline gives CDR1 MNHEY, CDR2 SMNVEV (reference sequence). CDR3 protein: CASSPLDSAMYYGYTF. The CDR3 DNA reads as TGTGCCAGCAGTCCCCTGGACAGCGCGATGTACTATGGCTACACCTTC.

By proportion, this clonotype is medium-sized. The chain recombines TRBV2 with TRBJ2-7; D unclear. CDR3 length equals 15 residues. Deletions cut 7 bases from V and 7 bases from J, with 23 bases between. CDR1 and CDR2 (germline): SNHLY, FYNNEI. CDR3 coding DNA: TGTGCCAGCAAACCGGGCCACAGCTGGCAGATGGAGCAGTACTTC. The encoded protein is CASKPGHSWQMEQYF.

This clonotype has ten or more counts. The gene calls are TRBV27 and TRBJ1-2; 8 bases are a match to TRBD1. Germline loops: CDR1 MNHEY, CDR2 SMNVEV (reference sequence). The V segment lost 7 bases and the J segment 7 bases; nucleotides outside the gene matches: 11. This CDR3 comprises 14 residues. This CDR3 reads CASKEADRDAGYTF. The CDR3 bases are TGTGCCAGCAAAGAGGCGGACAGGGACGCTGGCTACACCTTC.

This clonotype is medium-sized. The chain recombines TRBV7-9 with TRBJ1-2, with unresolved D. V was cut by 5 bases and J by 3 bases, with 19 bases left in between. The CDR3 runs 16 residues. Germline values: CDR1 SEHNR, CDR2 FQNEAQ (reference sequence). For the CDR3, the DNA is TGTGCCAGCAGCCCTTCCGCGGCTTTTATAGACTATGGCTACACCTTC. Encoded protein: CASSPSAAFIDYGYTF.